These 11 T cell receptor beta chains share one sample of origin, sequenced in a study of blood T cell repertoires in COVID-19. The assay was immunoSEQ multiplex PCR, and TCRdb's table has in-frame clones only and misses some. The sample holds 290,000 or so clones, roughly 80% seen once. Sequences were obtained from PBMCs or T cells enriched from blood (not recorded which). Every receptor here comes from a middle-aged man who had been exposed to COVID-19.

This clone showed up just a few times. The chain combines TRBV12-5 with TRBJ1-5, with 10 bases matching TRBD1. J was trimmed by 6 bases and V by 6 bases; bases with no gene match: 11. The CDR3 extends over 16 amino acids. The germline V gene has CDR1 LGHNT and CDR2 FRNRAP. CDR3 region: CASGSEGQGLVQPQHF. CDR3 nucleotide sequence: TGTGCTAGTGGCTCAGAGGGACAGGGGTTAGTTCAGCCCCAGCATTTT.

The chain recombines TRBV3-1 (or the pseudogene TRBV3-2) with TRBJ2-7; 9 nucleotides match TRBD2. CDR3 length: 14 amino acids. V dropped 3 bases and J dropped 6; count of bases not matched to a gene: 6. Looked up from germline, CDR1 is LGHDT and CDR2 is YNNKEL (reference sequence). CDR3 in DNA: TGTGCCAGCAGCCACGGGACTAGCCGTATCGAGCAGTACTTC. The encoded protein is CASSHGTSRIEQYF.

The rearrangement links TRBV10-3 to TRBJ1-3, with 7 bases identical to TRBD1. The V gene's germline CDR1 is ENHRY and CDR2 SYGVKD. V dropped 6 bases and J dropped 1; count of bases not matched to a gene: 12. The CDR3 runs to 17 residues. CDR3 coding DNA: TGTGCCATCAGGTCGTCGGGACAGTGGGCTTCTGGAAACACCATATATTTT. Its translation: CAIRSSGQWASGNTIYF.

V usage is TRBV6-5 and J usage is TRBJ2-7; no definite D call. This CDR3 is 11 amino acids long. The germline CDR1 and CDR2 sequences are MNHEY and SVGAGI. V was pared by 7 bases and J by 2 bases, with 6 bases between. CDR3: CASMETYEQYF. The CDR3 DNA sequence: TGTGCCAGCATGGAGACCTACGAGCAGTACTTC.

This chain links TRBV7-2 with TRBJ2-7, with 7 bases lining up with TRBD1. The germline V gene encodes CDR1 SGHTA and CDR2 FQGNSA. The trim removed 5 bases at V and 4 bases at J, leaving 5 bases unmatched. The CDR3 loop spans 13 amino acids. The CDR3 is CASSRDREYEQYF. The DNA of the CDR3 is TGTGCCAGCAGCCGCGACAGGGAATACGAGCAGTACTTC.

This chain uses TRBV6-5 with TRBJ2-7, with TRBD1 matching 9 bases. V was clipped by 6 bases and J by 4 bases; unmatched bases: 7. From germline, CDR1 is MNHEY and CDR2 SVGAGI. CDR3 length: 14 residues. The CDR3 DNA is TGTGCCAGCAGCCGGGACAGGGTCTCTTACGAGCAGTACTTC. This codes for CASSRDRVSYEQYF.

V and J are TRBV4-1 and TRBJ2-1; 12 bases fit TRBD2. Germline V gene lookup returns CDR1 MGHRA and CDR2 YSYEKL. The CDR3 consists of 17 residues. J gave up 5 bases and V 5 bases, and 10 bases lay outside the gene matches. This chain's CDR3 is CASSFRASGRANNEQFF. CDR3 DNA sequence: TGCGCCAGCAGCTTCCGGGCTAGCGGGAGGGCAAACAATGAGCAGTTCTTC.

The chain employs TRBV19 and TRBJ2-1, with 8 bases aligning to TRBD2. The CDR3 covers 15 residues. Trimming removed 7 bases from V and 0 bases from J; junction bases left unmatched: 5. CDR1 and CDR2 (germline): LNHDA, SQIVND (reference sequence). The CDR3 reads CASIGLAGSYNEQFF. CDR3 nucleotide sequence: TGTGCCAGTATTGGCCTAGCGGGCTCCTACAATGAGCAGTTCTTC.

The chain recombines TRBV6-5 with TRBJ2-7, with D hard to call. V lost 2 bases, J lost 2 bases, and 10 bases lay in between. CDR1 is MNHEY, CDR2 SVGAGI, per germline. The CDR3 length is 14 residues. For the CDR3, the DNA is TGTGCCAGCAGTTACAACGGTCCTACCTACGAGCAGTACTTC. Translating it yields CASSYNGPTYEQYF.

The chain is built from TRBV15 and TRBJ2-1; TRBD2 matches at 8 bases. Unmatched junction bases numbered 4, after V lost 0 bases and J lost 6 bases. The CDR3 has 15 residues. From germline, CDR1 is LNHNV and CDR2 YYDKDF (reference sequence). CDR3 DNA sequence: TGTGCCACCAGCAGAGACAGCGGGGGATTCAATGAGCAGTTCTTC. Translating gives CATSRDSGGFNEQFF.

The chain carries TRBV23-1 and TRBJ2-7; TRBD1 matches 8 bases. TRBV23-1 is annotated as an ORF whose role is uncertain. The CDR3 loop spans 16 amino acids. The J segment lost 3 bases and the V segment lost 0 bases, leaving 7 bases of the junction unmatched. The CDR3 protein is CASSQSVLGQDYEQYF. CDR3 in DNA: TGCGCCAGCAGTCAATCGGTATTGGGACAGGACTACGAGCAGTACTTC.